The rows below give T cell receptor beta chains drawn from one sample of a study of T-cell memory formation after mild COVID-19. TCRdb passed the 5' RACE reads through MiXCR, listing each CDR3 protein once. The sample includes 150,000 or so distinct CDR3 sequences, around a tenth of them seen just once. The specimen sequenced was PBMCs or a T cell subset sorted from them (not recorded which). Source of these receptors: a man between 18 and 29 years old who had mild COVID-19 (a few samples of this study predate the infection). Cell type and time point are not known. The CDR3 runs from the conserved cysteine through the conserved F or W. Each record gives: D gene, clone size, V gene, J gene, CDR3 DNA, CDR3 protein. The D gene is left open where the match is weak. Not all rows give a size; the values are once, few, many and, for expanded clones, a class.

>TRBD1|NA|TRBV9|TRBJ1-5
TGTGCCAGCGCCCGGACAGGGCTGGATCAGCCCCAGCATTTT
CASARTGLDQPQHF
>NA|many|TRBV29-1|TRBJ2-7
TGCAGCGTTACACCCACAGGGATCAACGAGCAGTACTTC
CSVTPTGINEQYF
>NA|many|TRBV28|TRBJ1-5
TGTGCCAGCAGTTTATCAGGGCAGCCCCAGCATTTT
CASSLSGQPQHF
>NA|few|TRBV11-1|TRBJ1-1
TGTGCCAGCAGCTTCACAGCGAACACTGAAGCTTTCTTT
CASSFTANTEAFF
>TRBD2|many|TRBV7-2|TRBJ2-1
TGTGCCAGCAGCTTAGGACTAGCGAAGGATGAGCAGTTCTTC
CASSLGLAKDEQFF
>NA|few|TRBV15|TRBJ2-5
TGTGCCACCAGCAGAGATCTAAGGATTTGGGAGACCCAGTACTTC
CATSRDLRIWETQYF
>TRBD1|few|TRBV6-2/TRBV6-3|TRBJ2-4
TGTGCCAGCAGTGGGACAGGGAGAATTCGGTACTTC
CASSGTGRIRYF
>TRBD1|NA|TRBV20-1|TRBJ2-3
TGCAGTGCTACACCGGGACAGGGCCGCACAGATACGCAGTATTTT
CSATPGQGRTDTQYF
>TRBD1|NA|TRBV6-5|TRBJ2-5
TGTGCCAGCAGTTACTCCCACAGGGGGCAAACCCAGTACTTC
CASSYSHRGQTQYF
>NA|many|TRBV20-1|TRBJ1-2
TGCAGTGCCTTGAGCGAGTATGGCTACACCTTC
CSALSEYGYTF
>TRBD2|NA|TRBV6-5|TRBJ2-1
TGTGCCAGCAGCCCCAGGACTAGCCTACCTAAGCAGTTCTTC
CASSPRTSLPKQFF
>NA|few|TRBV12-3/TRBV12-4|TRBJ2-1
TGTGCCAGCAGTCTTAGGTGGGGGCGCTCCTACAATGAGCAGTTCTTC
CASSLRWGRSYNEQFF
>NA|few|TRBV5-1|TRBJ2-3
TGCGCCAGCAGCGTCGAGGGCACAGATACGCAGTATTTT
CASSVEGTDTQYF
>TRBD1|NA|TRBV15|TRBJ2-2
TGTGCCACCAGCGTCGACAGGGGGCTGGTCACCGGGGAGCTGTTTTTT
CATSVDRGLVTGELFF
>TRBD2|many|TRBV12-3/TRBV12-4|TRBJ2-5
TGTGCCAGCAGTTCGGGACTAGCGGGGTTGGAGACCCAGTACTTC
CASSSGLAGLETQYF
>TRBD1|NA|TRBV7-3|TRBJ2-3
TGTGCCAGCAGCTTAACCCCGGGACAGGGCGCAGATACGCAGTATTTT
CASSLTPGQGADTQYF
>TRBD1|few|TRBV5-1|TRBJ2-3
TGCGCCAGCAGCTTGGCGATAGGGGACACAGGGGGATATACGCAGTATTTT
CASSLAIGDTGGYTQYF
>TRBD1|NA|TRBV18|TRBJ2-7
TGTGCCAGCTCACCTACACCCCCGACAGGGGCCCACGAGCAGTACTTC
CASSPTPPTGAHEQYF
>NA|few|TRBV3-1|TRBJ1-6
TGTGCCAGCAGCCAAACGGGAGGAGGTTCACCCCTCCACTTT
CASSQTGGGSPLHF
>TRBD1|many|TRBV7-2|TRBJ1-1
TGTGCCAGCAGCTTAAGACAGGGGTCGAACACTGAAGCTTTCTTT
CASSLRQGSNTEAFF
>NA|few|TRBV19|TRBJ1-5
TGTGCCAGTACCCACTCGCCCCGATCGGGATTGAGGCTCATCAATCAGCCCCAGCATTTT
CASTHSPRSGLRLINQPQHF
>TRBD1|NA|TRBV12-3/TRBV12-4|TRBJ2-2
TGTGCCAGCAGTTCTGGCCCGGGACAGTCAAACACCGGGGAGCTGTTTTTT
CASSSGPGQSNTGELFF
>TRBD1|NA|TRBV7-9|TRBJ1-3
TGTGCCAGCAGCTTAGCGCCAGGGGGTCCTGGAAACACCATATATTTT
CASSLAPGGPGNTIYF
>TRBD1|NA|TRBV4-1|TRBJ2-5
TGCGCCAGCAGCCAAAGGCCGGACAGGAACCAAGAGACCCAGTACTTC
CASSQRPDRNQETQYF
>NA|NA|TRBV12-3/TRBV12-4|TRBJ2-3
TGTGCCAGCAGTCCACGAGGGGCGGGGTTGTTTTCTGGTACGCAGTATTTT
CASSPRGAGLFSGTQYF
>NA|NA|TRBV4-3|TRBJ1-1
TGCGCCAGCAGCCAAGATCTTAGGGGGGGACCTGAAGCTTTCTTT
CASSQDLRGGPEAFF
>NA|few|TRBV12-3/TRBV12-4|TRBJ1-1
TGTGCCAGCAGTTTAGACGGATCAGTCTCCCCTTTCTTT
CASSLDGSVSPFF
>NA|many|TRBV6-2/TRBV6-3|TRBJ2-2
TGTGCCAGCACCCCTCCATGGGGCGGGCCGGTGGCGAACACCGGGGAGCTGTTTTTT
CASTPPWGGPVANTGELFF
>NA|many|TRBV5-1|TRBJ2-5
TGCGCCAGCAGCGCAATGCTAGGTGGAGGTGAGGAGACCCAGTACTTC
CASSAMLGGGEETQYF
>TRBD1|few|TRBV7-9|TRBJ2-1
TGTGCCAGCAGCCCGCCGTCACAGGGGGCAAATGAGCAGTTCTTC
CASSPPSQGANEQFF
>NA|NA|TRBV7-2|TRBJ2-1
TGTGCCAGCAGCTTAGTAAGGCGGAGCTCCTACAATGAGCAGTTCTTC
CASSLVRRSSYNEQFF
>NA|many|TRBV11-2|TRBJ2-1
TGTGCCAGCAGCCCGGGACGTTACAATGAGCAGTTCTTC
CASSPGRYNEQFF
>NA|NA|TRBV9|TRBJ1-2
TGTGCCAGCAGCGTAGAAAGCTCAGGGGAGCGTGGCTACACCTTC
CASSVESSGERGYTF
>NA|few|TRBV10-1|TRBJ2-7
TGCGCCAGCAGTGCCCTCGGCCCCTACGAGCAGTACTTC
CASSALGPYEQYF
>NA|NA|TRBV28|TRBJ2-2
TGTGCCAGCAGGCCCCCACAGGGTACCGGGGAGCTGTTTTTT
CASRPPQGTGELFF
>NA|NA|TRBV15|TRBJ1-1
TGTGCCACCAGCAGAGATCGGGCCGGCACTGAAGCTTTCTTT
CATSRDRAGTEAFF
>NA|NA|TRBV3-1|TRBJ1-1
TGTGCCAGCACTCAAGGGAACGGGAACACTGAAGCTTTCTTT
CASTQGNGNTEAFF
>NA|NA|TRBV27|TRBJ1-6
TGTGCCAGCAGTGGCCGGACAGCAGATAATTCACCCCTCCACTTT
CASSGRTADNSPLHF
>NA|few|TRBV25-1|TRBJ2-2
TGTGCCAGCAGTGATGGGCTCGTCCAGGGGCCCACCGGGGAGCTGTTTTTT
CASSDGLVQGPTGELFF
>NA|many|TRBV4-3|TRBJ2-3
TGCGCCAGCAGCCAAGAATGGGGGGCAGATACGCAGTATTTT
CASSQEWGADTQYF
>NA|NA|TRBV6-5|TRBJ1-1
TGTGCCAGCAACTCCCGGCGGGGGAACACTGAAGCTTTCTTT
CASNSRRGNTEAFF
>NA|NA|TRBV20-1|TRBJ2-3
TGCAGTGCTAGAGATCGTCGTCTAGCAGGTGCGGATACGCAGTATTTT
CSARDRRLAGADTQYF
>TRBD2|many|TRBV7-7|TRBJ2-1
TGTGCCAGCAGCATCAATCTAGCGGGGGCAGGTAGTGAGCAGTTCTTC
CASSINLAGAGSEQFF
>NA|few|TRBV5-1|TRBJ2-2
TGCGCCAGCAGCTCCGCCTACGGGGAGCTGTTTTTT
CASSSAYGELFF
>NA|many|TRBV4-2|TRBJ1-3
TGTGCCAGCAGCCAAGATCTCAGACAGGTCTCTGGAAACACCATATATTTT
CASSQDLRQVSGNTIYF
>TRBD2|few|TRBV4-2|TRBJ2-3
TGTGCCAGCAGCGAGAGGCTAGCGGGGGGCACAGATACGCAGTATTTT
CASSERLAGGTDTQYF
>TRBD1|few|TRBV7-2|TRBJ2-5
TGTGCCAGCAGCATAATCGGGACAGGAGAAGAGACCCAGTACTTC
CASSIIGTGEETQYF
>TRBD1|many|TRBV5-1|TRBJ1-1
TGCGCCAGCAGCTGGACAGGGGACACTGAAGCTTTCTTT
CASSWTGDTEAFF
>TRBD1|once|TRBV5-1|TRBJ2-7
TGCGCCAGCAGCTCCGGGACAGGACTCTACGAGCAGTACTTC
CASSSGTGLYEQYF
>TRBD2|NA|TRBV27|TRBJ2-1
TGTGCCAGCAGTTCCTCCGGGGGGGCCTTGTGGAATGAGCAGTTCTTC
CASSSSGGALWNEQFF
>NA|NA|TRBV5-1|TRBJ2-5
TGCGCCAGCAGCTGGTCCTCTGGAGGACTACAAGAGACCCAGTACTTC
CASSWSSGGLQETQYF
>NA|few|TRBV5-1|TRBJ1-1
TGCGCCAGCAGCTTGGAGGGGATTGGGAACACTGAAGCTTTCTTT
CASSLEGIGNTEAFF
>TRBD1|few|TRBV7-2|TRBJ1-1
TGTGCCAGCAGCTCCAAGACAGGGTCAAGTTCTTCCGCTTTCTTT
CASSSKTGSSSSAFF
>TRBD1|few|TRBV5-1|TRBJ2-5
TGCGCCAGCAGCGCCGCCGGGACAGGGGAAGAGACCCAGTACTTC
CASSAAGTGEETQYF